This T cell receptor beta chain was retrieved from a study of OX40 agonist ivuxolimab in advanced cancers. Study overall: Roughly two fifths of patients had received prior checkpoint inhibitor therapy. Study-level points and caveats: Antigen specificity was not determined for the expanded peripheral T cells.

This clone has just a few counts. Its antigen is undetermined. Exclusion applied to patients with autoimmune disease history or systemic immunosuppression. Blood draws occurred at baseline, cycle 4 day 1, and cycle 7 day 1. The assay was immunoSEQ multiplex PCR, and TCRdb's table has in-frame clones only and misses some. The sample carries roughly 45,000 clones, 81% recorded once. The sequence came from an adult with an advanced solid tumor such as melanoma, head and neck, liver or kidney cancer. Sequenced material: CD4+ or CD8+ T cells sorted from blood, taken in a trial of the OX40 agonist ivuxolimab.

CDR3 region: CASSLATGGSGNTIYF. DNA of the CDR3: TGCGCCAGCAGCTTGGCTACAGGGGGCTCGGGAAACACCATATATTTT. The gene calls are TRBV5-1 and TRBJ1-3; 9 positions agree with TRBD1. The germline gives CDR1 SGHRS, CDR2 YFSETQ. The CDR3 sequence is 16 residues long. V lost 0 bases, J lost 4 bases, and 5 bases stayed unmatched.